What follows are 26 T cell receptor beta chains derived from one specimen sequenced in a study of blood T cell repertoires in COVID-19. TCRdb's copy holds only in-frame clones and misses some; the assay was immunoSEQ multiplex PCR. Here the sample spans a few hundred thousand clones, around four fifths being singletons. The source material was peripheral blood. These receptors were obtained from a man aged 50-60 years with active or convalescent COVID-19.

V usage is TRBV5-1 and J usage is TRBJ2-5; 8 nucleotides agree with TRBD1. Germline V gene data show CDR1 as SGHRS and CDR2 as YFSETQ. The trim removed 2 bases at V and 4 bases at J, leaving 7 bases unmatched. This CDR3 has 15 residues. The CDR3 loop reads CASSFSGGRGETQYF. The CDR3 coding sequence is TGCGCCAGCAGCTTCTCAGGGGGCAGAGGAGAGACCCAGTACTTC.

V and J are TRBV5-1 and TRBJ1-1; 7 nucleotides align to TRBD1. With 3 bases clipped from V and 6 bases from J, the junction kept 5 bases outside the gene matches. Per germline, CDR1 SGHRS and CDR2 YFSETQ. This CDR3 has 13 residues. In nucleotides, the CDR3 is TGCGCCAGCAGCTACACAGGGGTGGCTGAAGCTTTCTTT. Protein sequence: CASSYTGVAEAFF.

This chain connects TRBV29-1 to TRBJ2-3, with 9 bases aligning to TRBD2. The CDR3 length is 16 residues. From germline, CDR1 is SQVTM and CDR2 ANQGSEA. V was clipped by 2 bases and J by 5 bases; unmatched bases: 11. CDR3 coding DNA: TGCAGCGTTGAATCCTCCCTAGCGGGACGGCAAGATACGCAGTATTTT. It is translated as CSVESSLAGRQDTQYF.

This clone has just one count. The V and J genes are TRBV28 and TRBJ2-1, with 7 nucleotides matching TRBD2. The CDR3 is 16 amino acids. CDR1 and CDR2 (germline): MDHEN, SYDVKM. V was pared by 3 bases and J by 3 bases, with 8 bases of the junction left unmatched. The CDR3 bases are TGTGCCAGCAGTTTCGGGCGGGAGCGGCTCTACAATGAGCAGTTCTTC. Translated, it gives CASSFGRERLYNEQFF.

This rearrangement joins TRBV10-1 to TRBJ2-7; D is perhaps TRBD2 (6 bases). Germline V gene sequence: CDR1 WNHNN, CDR2 SYGVQD (reference sequence). V lost 3 bases and J 7 bases, leaving 19 bases between the germline ends. This CDR3 is 15 amino acids long. CDR3 residues: CASSERSPGAGEQYF. CDR3 DNA sequence: TGCGCCAGCAGTGAACGGTCACCTGGGGCGGGGGAGCAGTACTTC.

The chain has TRBV7-9 and TRBJ1-2; D is possibly TRBD1 (6 bases). Trimming removed 0 bases from V and 4 bases from J, with 9 bases in between. Germline assignment: CDR1 SEHNR and CDR2 FQNEAQ (reference sequence). This CDR3 contains 14 residues. The DNA of the CDR3 is TGTGCCAGCAGCTTAGCCCAGGGGAGCTATGGCTACACCTTC. Its translation is CASSLAQGSYGYTF.

This chain connects TRBV28 to TRBJ2-3, with 12 bases lining up with TRBD2. This CDR3 spans 16 amino acids. CDR1 is MDHEN and CDR2 is SYDVKM in the germline V gene. The V and J ends lost 3 bases and 0 bases, in that order; junction bases with no gene match: 1. The CDR3 region is CASSFGLAGSTDTQYF. The CDR3 nucleotides read TGTGCCAGCAGTTTTGGACTAGCGGGGAGCACAGATACGCAGTATTTT. Filled out from reference TRBV28 and TRBJ2-3, the complete variable domain reads DVKVTQSSRYLVKRTGEKVFLECVQDMDHENMFWYRQDPGLGLRLIYFSYDVKMKEKGDIPEGYSVSREKKERFSLILESASTNQTSMYLCASSFGLAGSTDTQYFGPGTRLTVL.

V and J are TRBV28 and TRBJ1-5; D perhaps matches TRBD1 (5 bases). CDR1 and CDR2 (germline): MDHEN, SYDVKM. V gave up 6 bases and J gave up 0 bases, with 9 bases separating them. This CDR3 is 14 amino acids long. This chain's CDR3 is CASRPDSSNQPQHF. As DNA, the CDR3 is TGTGCCAGCAGGCCCGACAGTAGCAATCAGCCCCAGCATTTT. Together with reference TRBV28 and TRBJ1-5, the CDR3 gives the full variable domain: DVKVTQSSRYLVKRTGEKVFLECVQDMDHENMFWYRQDPGLGLRLIYFSYDVKMKEKGDIPEGYSVSREKKERFSLILESASTNQTSMYLCASRPDSSNQPQHFGDGTRLSIL.

The rearrangement uses TRBV7-9 and TRBJ1-2, with 12 bases aligning to TRBD1. Trimming at V came to 5 bases and at J to 7 bases, leaving 5 bases not matched to a gene. The germline V gene encodes CDR1 SEHNR and CDR2 FQNEAQ (reference sequence). The CDR3 has 14 residues. The CDR3 region is CASSVGQGAFGYTF. CDR3 nucleotides: TGTGCCAGCAGCGTGGGACAGGGGGCTTTTGGCTACACCTTC. Combining the CDR3 with reference TRBV7-9 and TRBJ1-2 gives the whole variable domain DTGVSQNPRHKITKRGQNVTFRCDPISEHNRLYWYRQTLGQGPEFLTYFQNEAQLEKSRLLSDRFSAERPKGSFSTLEIQRTEQGDSAMYLCASSVGQGAFGYTFGSGTRLTVV.

In its sample, this clone was seen once. This chain joins TRBV5-4 and TRBJ1-5, with 8 bases that match TRBD1. The germline CDR1 and CDR2 sequences are SGHNT and YYREEE (reference sequence). With 4 bases clipped from V and 3 bases from J, the junction kept 6 bases outside the gene matches. This CDR3 is 15 amino acids long. CDR3: CASSPGRGLNQPQHF. DNA of the CDR3: TGTGCCAGCAGCCCCGGCAGGGGGCTCAATCAGCCCCAGCATTTT.

V and J are TRBV28 and TRBJ1-5, with D tentatively TRBD1 (6 bases). The CDR3 consists of 14 residues. CDR1 and CDR2 from the germline V gene are MDHEN and SYDVKM. V was cut by 5 bases and J by 4 bases, with 12 bases left in between. The CDR3 reads CASSPTQGNQPQHF. CDR3 in DNA: TGTGCCAGCAGTCCGACTCAGGGGAATCAGCCCCAGCATTTT.

The rearrangement links TRBV6-5 to TRBJ1-5; 7 bases match TRBD1. CDR1 and CDR2 from the germline V gene are MNHEY and SVGAGI. This CDR3 is 14 amino acids long. Losses at the gene ends were 8 bases for V and 4 bases for J; bases not matched to a gene: 8. CDR3 sequence reads: CASGRTGLNQPQHF. For the CDR3, the DNA is TGTGCCAGCGGCCGGACAGGCCTAAATCAGCCCCAGCATTTT.

V gene TRBV12-5 combines with J gene TRBJ1-4; 9 bases line up with TRBD1. Germline V gene sequence: CDR1 LGHNT, CDR2 FRNRAP. This CDR3 is 17 amino acids long. V was clipped by 5 bases and J by 2 bases; unmatched bases: 9. The CDR3 DNA reads TGTGCTAGTGGTCTCGGGACAGGGCGGTTGACTAATGAAAAACTGTTTTTT. Translation gives CASGLGTGRLTNEKLFF.

V is TRBV27 and J is TRBJ2-3; TRBD2 matches 14 bases. The CDR3 extends over 16 amino acids. Looked up from germline, CDR1 is MNHEY and CDR2 is SMNVEV (reference sequence). Trimming took 2 bases from V and 5 from J; bases not matched to a gene: 3. The CDR3 bases are TGTGCCAGCAGTTTACTTGGGACTAGCGGGAGAGATACGCAGTATTTT. This gives the protein CASSLLGTSGRDTQYF.

Notes on this clone: Other DNA variants within this sample encode the same CDR3. This chain connects TRBV7-2 to TRBJ1-5, with 8 bases identical to TRBD1. J lost 2 bases, V lost 1 base, and 1 base had no gene match. The CDR3 has 15 residues. Germline V gene lookup returns CDR1 SGHTA and CDR2 FQGNSA. The CDR3 DNA is TGTGCCAGCAGCTTAGTGGGACAGGGCAATCAGCCCCAGCATTTT. Amino acids: CASSLVGQGNQPQHF.

This sequence joins TRBV24-1 and TRBJ2-1; TRBD2 aligns across 7 bases. J lost 10 bases, V lost 5 bases, and 7 bases had no gene match. The V gene's germline CDR1 is KGHDR and CDR2 SFDVKD. The CDR3 contains 13 residues. CDR3 in amino acids: CATSGQWGGEQFF. The CDR3 coding sequence is TGTGCCACCAGTGGCCAATGGGGGGGAGAGCAGTTCTTC.

J is TRBJ1-1 and V is TRBV5-1, with 7 bases identical to TRBD1. Trimming removed 4 bases from V and 11 bases from J; junction bases left unmatched: 5. Germline CDR1 and CDR2: SGHRS and YFSETQ. The CDR3 extends over 11 amino acids. CDR3 nucleotides: TGCGCCAGCAGCGGACAGGTTGGGGCTTTCTTT. Its protein is CASSGQVGAFF.

This clone was observed a handful of times. The J gene is TRBJ1-6, the V gene TRBV30; no firm D call. Germline lookup yields CDR1 GTSNPN and CDR2 SVGIG (reference sequence). The CDR3 is made up of 10 amino acids. The CDR3 region is CAAGYSPLHF. Written as DNA, the CDR3 is TGTGCTGCGGGGTATTCACCCCTCCACTTT.

This clone was observed a few times. The rearrangement uses TRBV28 and TRBJ2-2, with 10 bases that match TRBD2. The CDR3 spans 16 residues. The V and J ends lost 5 bases and 3 bases, in that order; junction bases with no gene match: 6. The germline gives CDR1 MDHEN, CDR2 SYDVKM. The CDR3 loop is CASSPPSGSYTGELFF. The DNA for the CDR3 is TGTGCCAGCAGTCCCCCTAGCGGGAGTTACACCGGGGAGCTGTTTTTT. Variable domain in full (rest from reference TRBV28 and TRBJ2-2): DVKVTQSSRYLVKRTGEKVFLECVQDMDHENMFWYRQDPGLGLRLIYFSYDVKMKEKGDIPEGYSVSREKKERFSLILESASTNQTSMYLCASSPPSGSYTGELFFGEGSRLTVL.

This sequence joins TRBV5-1 and TRBJ2-7, with D possibly TRBD1 on 6 matching bases. V lost 3 bases and J 3 bases, leaving 19 bases between the germline ends. CDR3 length equals 16 residues. From germline, CDR1 is SGHRS and CDR2 YFSETQ. CDR3 bases: TGCGCCAGCAGCTCCGGGACACCGAAAACGAACTACGAGCAGTACTTC. It specifies CASSSGTPKTNYEQYF.

The chain recombines TRBV2 with TRBJ1-1; D is perhaps TRBD1 (5 bases). CDR1 is SNHLY, CDR2 FYNNEI, per germline. V gave up 11 bases and J gave up 6 bases, with 28 bases separating them. This CDR3 contains 16 residues. This chain's CDR3 is CAAWGERAGVRSEAFF. For the CDR3, the DNA is TGTGCCGCCTGGGGGGAAAGGGCGGGGGTTCGCTCTGAAGCTTTCTTT.

This clone has only one observation. The chain employs TRBV6-6 and TRBJ1-5, with D unresolved. V dropped 5 bases and J dropped 9 bases, with 8 bases sitting between them. The CDR3 extends over 11 amino acids. CDR1 is MNHNY, CDR2 SVGAGI, per germline (reference sequence). For the CDR3, the DNA is TGTGCCAGCAGTCTTGGACTGCCCCAGCATTTT. This codes for CASSLGLPQHF.

The chain employs TRBV30 and TRBJ2-2; maybe TRBD1 (6 bases). The CDR3 is 13 amino acids. CDR1 is GTSNPN, CDR2 SVGIG, per germline (reference sequence). Between the trimmed V and J ends, which lost 5 bases and 8 bases, there was a span of 15 bases. The CDR3 protein is CAWGRDIQGELFF. CDR3 DNA: TGTGCCTGGGGACGGGACATTCAAGGGGAGCTGTTTTTT.

The rearrangement links TRBV5-1 to TRBJ2-1, with 8 bases that match TRBD1. After removal of 0 bases from V and 6 bases from J, the junction contained 5 bases not matched to a gene. This CDR3 has 15 residues. Germline V CDR1 and CDR2: SGHRS, YFSETQ. CDR3 nucleotides: TGCGCCAGCAGCTTGGGAGGGACAGGCCCCAATGAGCAGTTCTTC. It translates to CASSLGGTGPNEQFF. Full variable domain (rest looked up from reference TRBV5-1 and TRBJ2-1): KAGVTQTPRYLIKTRGQQVTLSCSPISGHRSVSWYQQTPGQGLQFLFEYFSETQRNKGNFPGRFSGRQFSNSRSEMNVSTLELGDSALYLCASSLGGTGPNEQFFGPGTRLTVL.

The chain has TRBV6-1 and TRBJ1-1; 8 bases fit TRBD1. The germline V gene encodes CDR1 MNHNS and CDR2 SASEGT. This CDR3 contains 12 residues. The CDR3 nucleotides read TGTGCGTCCGACAGGGGACTGACTGAAGCTTTCTTT. Protein sequence: CASDRGLTEAFF.

This clone was counted a single time. The chain links TRBV5-1 to TRBJ2-3; 13 bases agree with TRBD2. Germline V gene data show CDR1 as SGHRS and CDR2 as YFSETQ. V lost 2 bases, J lost 0 bases, and 3 bases stayed unmatched. The CDR3 length is 17 residues. The CDR3 bases are TGCGCCAGCAGCTTCCTACTAGCGGGAGGGAGCACAGATACGCAGTATTTT. Translation: CASSFLLAGGSTDTQYF.